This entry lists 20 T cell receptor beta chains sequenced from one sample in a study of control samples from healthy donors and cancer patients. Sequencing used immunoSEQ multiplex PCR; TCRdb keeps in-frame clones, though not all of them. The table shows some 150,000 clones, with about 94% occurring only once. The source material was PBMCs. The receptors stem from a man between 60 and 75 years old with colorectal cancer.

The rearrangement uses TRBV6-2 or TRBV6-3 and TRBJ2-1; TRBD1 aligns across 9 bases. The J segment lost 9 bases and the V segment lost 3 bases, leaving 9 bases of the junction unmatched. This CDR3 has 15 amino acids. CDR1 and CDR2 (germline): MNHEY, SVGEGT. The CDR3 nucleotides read TGTGCCAGCAGTTATAGGACAGGGGTGATGAGTGAGCAGTTCTTC. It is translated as CASSYRTGVMSEQFF.

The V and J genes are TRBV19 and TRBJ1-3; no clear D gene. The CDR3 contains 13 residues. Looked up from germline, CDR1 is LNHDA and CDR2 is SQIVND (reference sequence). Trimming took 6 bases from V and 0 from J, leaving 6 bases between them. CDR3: CASRAASGNTIYF. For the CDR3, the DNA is TGTGCCAGTAGGGCGGCCTCTGGAAACACCATATATTTT.

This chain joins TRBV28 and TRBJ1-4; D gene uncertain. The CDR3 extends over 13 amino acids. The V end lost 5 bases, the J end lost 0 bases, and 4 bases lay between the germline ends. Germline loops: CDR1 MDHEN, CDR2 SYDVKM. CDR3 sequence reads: CASSSATNEKLFF. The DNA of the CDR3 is TGTGCCAGCAGTAGTGCAACTAATGAAAAACTGTTTTTT. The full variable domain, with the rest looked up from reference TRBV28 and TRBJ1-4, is DVKVTQSSRYLVKRTGEKVFLECVQDMDHENMFWYRQDPGLGLRLIYFSYDVKMKEKGDIPEGYSVSREKKERFSLILESASTNQTSMYLCASSSATNEKLFFGSGTQLSVL.

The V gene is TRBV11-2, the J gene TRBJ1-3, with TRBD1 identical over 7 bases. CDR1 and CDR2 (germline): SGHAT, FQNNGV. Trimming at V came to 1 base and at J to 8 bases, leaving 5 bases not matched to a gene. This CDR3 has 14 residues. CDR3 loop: CASSLAGQTYTIYF. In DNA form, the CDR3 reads TGTGCCAGCAGCTTAGCGGGACAGACTTACACCATATATTTT.

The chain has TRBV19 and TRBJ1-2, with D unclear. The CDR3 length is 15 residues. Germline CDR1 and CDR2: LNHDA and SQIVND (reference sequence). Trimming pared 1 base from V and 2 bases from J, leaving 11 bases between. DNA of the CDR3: TGTGCCAGTAGTATAGGTGAAGGCTCGAACTATGGCTACACCTTC. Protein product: CASSIGEGSNYGYTF.

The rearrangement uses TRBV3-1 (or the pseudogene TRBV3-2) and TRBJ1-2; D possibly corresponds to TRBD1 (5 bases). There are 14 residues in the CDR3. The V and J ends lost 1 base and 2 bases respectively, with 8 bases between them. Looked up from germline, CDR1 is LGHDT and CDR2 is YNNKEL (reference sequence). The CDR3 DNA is TGTGCCAGCAGCCAAGTTGCAGGGAACTATGGCTACACCTTC. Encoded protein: CASSQVAGNYGYTF.

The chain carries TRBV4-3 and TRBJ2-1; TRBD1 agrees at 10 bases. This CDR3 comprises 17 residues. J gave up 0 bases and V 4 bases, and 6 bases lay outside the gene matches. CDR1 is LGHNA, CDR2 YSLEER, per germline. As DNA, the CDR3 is TGCGCCAGCAGCCCGGGCTGGACAGGGGGCTCCTACAATGAGCAGTTCTTC. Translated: CASSPGWTGGSYNEQFF.

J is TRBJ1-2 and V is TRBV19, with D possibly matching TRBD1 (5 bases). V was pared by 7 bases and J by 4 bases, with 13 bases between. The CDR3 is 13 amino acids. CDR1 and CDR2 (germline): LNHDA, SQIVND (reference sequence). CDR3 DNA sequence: TGTGCCAGTACCGGGTCCAGGGTCTATGGCTACACCTTC. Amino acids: CASTGSRVYGYTF.

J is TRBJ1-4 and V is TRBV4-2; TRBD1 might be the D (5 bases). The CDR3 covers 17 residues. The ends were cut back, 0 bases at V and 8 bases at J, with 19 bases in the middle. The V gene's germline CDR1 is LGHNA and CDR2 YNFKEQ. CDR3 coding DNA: TGTGCCAGCAGCCAAGAAAGGTGGATGGGGGAAGGCGAAAAACTGTTTTTT. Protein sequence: CASSQERWMGEGEKLFF.

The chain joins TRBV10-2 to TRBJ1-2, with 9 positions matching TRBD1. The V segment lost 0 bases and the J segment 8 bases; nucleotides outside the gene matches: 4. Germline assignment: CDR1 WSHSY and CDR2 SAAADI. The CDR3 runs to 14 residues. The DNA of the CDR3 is TGCGCCAGCAGTGAGTCCGGGACAGGGAACGGCTACACCTTC. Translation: CASSESGTGNGYTF.

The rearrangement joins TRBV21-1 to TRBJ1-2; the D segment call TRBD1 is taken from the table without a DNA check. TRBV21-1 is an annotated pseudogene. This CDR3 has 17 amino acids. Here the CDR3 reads CASSKALGTGGEYGYTF. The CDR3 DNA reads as TGTGCCAGCAGCAAAGCGCTCGGGACAGGGGGAGAATATGGCTACACCTTC.

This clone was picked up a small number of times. CDR3 sequence: CASSLGQSYGYTF. The CDR3 coding sequence is TGCGCCAGCAGCTTGGGACAGTCCTATGGCTACACCTTC. V and J are TRBV5-1 and TRBJ1-2, with a tentative D call TRBD1 (5 bases). The germline V gene encodes CDR1 SGHRS and CDR2 YFSETQ. CDR3 length: 13 amino acids. Trimming removed 0 bases at V and 4 bases at J, with 7 bases between. Complete variable domain (other parts from reference TRBV5-1 and TRBJ1-2): KAGVTQTPRYLIKTRGQQVTLSCSPISGHRSVSWYQQTPGQGLQFLFEYFSETQRNKGNFPGRFSGRQFSNSRSEMNVSTLELGDSALYLCASSLGQSYGYTFGSGTRLTVV.

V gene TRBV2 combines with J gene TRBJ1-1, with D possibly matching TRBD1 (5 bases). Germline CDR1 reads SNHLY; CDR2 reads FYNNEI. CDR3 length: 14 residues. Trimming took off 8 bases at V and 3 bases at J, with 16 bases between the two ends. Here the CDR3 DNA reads TGTGCCAGCCCGCAAGGGGACGGGGACACTGAAGCTTTCTTT. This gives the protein CASPQGDGDTEAFF.

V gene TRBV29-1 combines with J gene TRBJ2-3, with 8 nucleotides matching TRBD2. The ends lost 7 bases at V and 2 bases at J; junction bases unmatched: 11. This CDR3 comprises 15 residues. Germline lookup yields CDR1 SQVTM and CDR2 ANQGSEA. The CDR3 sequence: CSAPSTGGITDTQYF. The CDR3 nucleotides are TGCAGCGCCCCTTCTACGGGGGGGATCACAGATACGCAGTATTTT.

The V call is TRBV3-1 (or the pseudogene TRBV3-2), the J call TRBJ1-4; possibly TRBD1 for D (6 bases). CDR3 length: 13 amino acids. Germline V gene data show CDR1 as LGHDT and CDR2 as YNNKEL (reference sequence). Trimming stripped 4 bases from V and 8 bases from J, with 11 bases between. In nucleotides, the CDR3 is TGTGCCAGCAGCCTAGGGACATCCGAAAAACTGTTTTTT. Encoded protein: CASSLGTSEKLFF.

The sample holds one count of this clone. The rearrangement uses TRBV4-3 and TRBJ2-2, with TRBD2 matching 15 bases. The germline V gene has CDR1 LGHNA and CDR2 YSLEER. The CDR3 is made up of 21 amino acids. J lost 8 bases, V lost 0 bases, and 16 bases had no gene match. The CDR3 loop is CASSQDHSGLAGGLGSGELFF. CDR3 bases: TGCGCCAGCAGCCAAGATCATAGTGGACTAGCGGGGGGGCTAGGATCTGGGGAGCTGTTTTTT.

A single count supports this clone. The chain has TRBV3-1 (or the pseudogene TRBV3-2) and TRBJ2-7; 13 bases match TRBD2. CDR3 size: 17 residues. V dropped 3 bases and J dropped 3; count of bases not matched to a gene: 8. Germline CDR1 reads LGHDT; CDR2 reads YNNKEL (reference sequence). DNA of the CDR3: TGTGCCAGCAGCCAGACTAGCGGGGGGCGGGGAATCTACGAGCAGTACTTC. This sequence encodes CASSQTSGGRGIYEQYF.

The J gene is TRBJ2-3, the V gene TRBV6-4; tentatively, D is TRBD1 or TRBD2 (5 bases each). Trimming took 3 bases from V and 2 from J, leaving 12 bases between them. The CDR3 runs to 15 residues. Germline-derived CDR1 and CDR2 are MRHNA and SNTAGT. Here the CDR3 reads CASSEQAGATDTQYF. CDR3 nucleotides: TGTGCCAGCAGTGAGCAGGCCGGGGCCACAGATACGCAGTATTTT.

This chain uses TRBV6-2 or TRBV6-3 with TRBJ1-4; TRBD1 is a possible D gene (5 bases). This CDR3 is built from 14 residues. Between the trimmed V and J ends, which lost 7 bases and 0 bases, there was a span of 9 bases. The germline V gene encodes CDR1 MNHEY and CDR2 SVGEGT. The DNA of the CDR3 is TGTGCCAGCACCCCGGGGGCAACTAATGAAAAACTGTTTTTT. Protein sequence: CASTPGATNEKLFF.

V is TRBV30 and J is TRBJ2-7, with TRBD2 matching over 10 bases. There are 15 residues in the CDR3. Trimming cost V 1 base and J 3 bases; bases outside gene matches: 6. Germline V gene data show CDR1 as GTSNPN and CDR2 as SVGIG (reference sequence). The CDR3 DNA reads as TGTGCCTGGAGTGGGCCGGGACTAGCGATCTACGAGCAGTACTTC. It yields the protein CAWSGPGLAIYEQYF. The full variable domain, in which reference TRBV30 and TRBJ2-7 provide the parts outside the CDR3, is SQTIHQWPATLVQPVGSPLSLECTVEGTSNPNLYWYRQAAGRGLQLLFYSVGIGQISSEVPQNLSASRPQDRQFILSSKKLLLSDSGFYLCAWSGPGLAIYEQYFGPGTRLTVT.